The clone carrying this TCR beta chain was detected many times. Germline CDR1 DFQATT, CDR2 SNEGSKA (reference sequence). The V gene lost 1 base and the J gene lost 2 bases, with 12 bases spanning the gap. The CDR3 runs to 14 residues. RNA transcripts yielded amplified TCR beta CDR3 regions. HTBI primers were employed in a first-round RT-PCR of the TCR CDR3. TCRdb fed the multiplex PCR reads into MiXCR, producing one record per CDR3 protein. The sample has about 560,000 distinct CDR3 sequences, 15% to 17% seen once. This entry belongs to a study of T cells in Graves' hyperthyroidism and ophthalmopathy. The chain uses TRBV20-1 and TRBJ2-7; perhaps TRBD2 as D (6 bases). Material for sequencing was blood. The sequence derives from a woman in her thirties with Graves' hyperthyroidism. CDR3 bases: TGCAGTGCTAGAGGCGGGGACCGAACCTACGAGCAGTACTTC. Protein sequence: CSARGGDRTYEQYF.